The entry below gives a single T cell receptor (beta chain) sequence along with its context. Its antigen remains unidentified. CDR3 length: 14 residues. The germline CDR1 and CDR2 sequences are MDHEN and SYDVKM. J was trimmed by 7 bases and V by 6 bases; bases with no gene match: 8. The record originates from a study of cytomegalovirus exposure and HLA in healthy donors. This PCR relied on a set of 60 Vbeta primers and 13 Jbeta primers. Clones were read by immunoSEQ multiplex PCR, and TCRdb kept only the in-frame ones, dropping some. The sample contains about 110,000 clones, around 77% of which appear only once. Whole-study results and caveats: Most CMV-associated TCR beta chains were later found to appear HLA-restricted.

The J gene is TRBJ2-7, the V gene TRBV28; 11 bases line up with TRBD1. Source material: PBMCs. The TCR originated in a human donor in good health. The CDR3 reads CASSRGTGGGEQYF. Written as DNA, the CDR3 is TGTGCCAGCAGCAGGGGGACAGGGGGTGGAGAGCAGTACTTC.